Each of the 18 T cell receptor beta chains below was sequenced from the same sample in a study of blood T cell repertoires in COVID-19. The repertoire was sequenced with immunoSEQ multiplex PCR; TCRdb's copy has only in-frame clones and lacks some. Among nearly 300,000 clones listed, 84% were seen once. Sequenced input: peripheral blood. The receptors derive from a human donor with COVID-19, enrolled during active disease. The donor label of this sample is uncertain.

In DNA, the CDR3 is TGTGCCATCACGGGGGGGGAAGTCGCTGAAGCTTTCTTT. As protein: CAITGGEVAEAFF. The chain is built from TRBV10-3 and TRBJ1-1; D perhaps matches TRBD1 (5 bases). The CDR3 has 13 residues. The V end was cut by 7 bases, the J end by 6 bases, with 15 bases between. From germline, CDR1 is ENHRY and CDR2 SYGVKD.

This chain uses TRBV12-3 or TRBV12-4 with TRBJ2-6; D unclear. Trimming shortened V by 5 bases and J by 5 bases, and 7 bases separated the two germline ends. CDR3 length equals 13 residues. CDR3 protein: CASSRDRANVLTF. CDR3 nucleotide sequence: TGTGCCAGCAGTCGAGACAGGGCCAACGTCCTGACTTTC.

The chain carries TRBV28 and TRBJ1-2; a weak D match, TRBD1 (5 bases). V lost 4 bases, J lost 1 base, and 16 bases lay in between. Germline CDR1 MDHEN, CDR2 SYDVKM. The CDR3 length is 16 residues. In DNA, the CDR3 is TGTGCCAGCAGTTCCCCCCGGGACTTACTTAACTATGGCTACACCTTC. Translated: CASSSPRDLLNYGYTF.

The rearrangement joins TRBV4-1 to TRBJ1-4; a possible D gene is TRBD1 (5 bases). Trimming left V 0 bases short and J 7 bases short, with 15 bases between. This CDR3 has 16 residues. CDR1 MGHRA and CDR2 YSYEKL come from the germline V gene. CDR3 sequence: CASSQDPGAVGEKLFF. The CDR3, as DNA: TGCGCCAGCAGCCAAGATCCTGGGGCTGTAGGTGAAAAACTGTTTTTT.

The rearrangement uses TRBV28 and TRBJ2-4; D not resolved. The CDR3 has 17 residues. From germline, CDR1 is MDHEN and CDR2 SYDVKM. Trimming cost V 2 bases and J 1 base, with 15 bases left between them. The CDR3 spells CASSLRGSRRAKNIQYF. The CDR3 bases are TGTGCCAGCAGTTTACGCGGATCCCGTCGGGCCAAAAACATTCAGTACTTC.

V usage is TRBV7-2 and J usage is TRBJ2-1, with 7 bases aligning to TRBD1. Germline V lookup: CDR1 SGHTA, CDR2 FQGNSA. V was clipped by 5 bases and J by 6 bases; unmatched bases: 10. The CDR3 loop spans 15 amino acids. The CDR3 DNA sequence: TGTGCCAGCAGCCCCGACAGGGTTGTACTCAATGAGCAGTTCTTC. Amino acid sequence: CASSPDRVVLNEQFF.

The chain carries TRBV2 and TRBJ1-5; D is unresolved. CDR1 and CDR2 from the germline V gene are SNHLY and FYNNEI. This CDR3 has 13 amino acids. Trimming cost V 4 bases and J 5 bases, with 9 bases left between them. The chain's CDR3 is CASSVSGDQPQHF. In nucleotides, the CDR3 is TGTGCCAGCAGTGTGTCGGGAGATCAGCCCCAGCATTTT.

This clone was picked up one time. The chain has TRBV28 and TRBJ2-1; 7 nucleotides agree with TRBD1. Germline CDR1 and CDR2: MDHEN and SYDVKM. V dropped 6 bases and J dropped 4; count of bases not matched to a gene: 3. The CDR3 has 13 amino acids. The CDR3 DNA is TGTGCCAGCAGAACGACAGGGTACAATGAGCAGTTCTTC. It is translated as CASRTTGYNEQFF.

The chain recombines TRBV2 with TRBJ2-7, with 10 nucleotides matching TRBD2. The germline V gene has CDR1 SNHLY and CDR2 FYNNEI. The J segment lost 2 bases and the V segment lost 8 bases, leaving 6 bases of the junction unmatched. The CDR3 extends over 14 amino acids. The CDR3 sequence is CASGSAGGPYEQYF. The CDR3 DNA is TGTGCCAGCGGGTCAGCGGGAGGGCCCTACGAGCAGTACTTC.

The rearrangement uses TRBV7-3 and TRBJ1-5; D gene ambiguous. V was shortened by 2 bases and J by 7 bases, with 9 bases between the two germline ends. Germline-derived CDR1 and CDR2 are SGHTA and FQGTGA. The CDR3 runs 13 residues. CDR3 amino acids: CASSLFSGQPQHF. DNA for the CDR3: TGTGCCAGCAGCTTATTTTCGGGACAGCCCCAGCATTTT.

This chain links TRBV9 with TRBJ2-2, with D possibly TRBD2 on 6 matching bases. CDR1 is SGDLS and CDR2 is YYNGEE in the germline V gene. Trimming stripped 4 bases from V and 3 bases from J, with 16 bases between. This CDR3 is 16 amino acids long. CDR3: CASSLTSSGYTGELFF. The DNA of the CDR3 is TGTGCCAGCAGCCTCACGTCAAGCGGGTACACCGGGGAGCTGTTTTTT.

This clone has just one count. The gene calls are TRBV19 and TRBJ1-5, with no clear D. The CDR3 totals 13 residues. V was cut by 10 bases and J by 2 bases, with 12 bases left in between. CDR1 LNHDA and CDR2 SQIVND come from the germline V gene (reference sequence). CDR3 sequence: CATGEVGNQPQHF. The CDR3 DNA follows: TGTGCCACCGGGGAGGTGGGCAATCAGCCCCAGCATTTT.

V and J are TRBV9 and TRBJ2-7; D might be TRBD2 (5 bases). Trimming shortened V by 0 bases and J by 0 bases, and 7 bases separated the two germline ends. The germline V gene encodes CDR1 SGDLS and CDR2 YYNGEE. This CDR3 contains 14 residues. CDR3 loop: CASSVGGSSYEQYF. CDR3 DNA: TGTGCCAGCAGCGTAGGTGGGAGCTCCTACGAGCAGTACTTC.

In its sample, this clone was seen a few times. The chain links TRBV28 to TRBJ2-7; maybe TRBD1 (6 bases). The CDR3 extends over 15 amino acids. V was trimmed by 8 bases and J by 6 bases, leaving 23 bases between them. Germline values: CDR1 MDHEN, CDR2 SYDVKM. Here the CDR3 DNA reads TGTGCCAGCGGAATTTCAGGGGTCGTAGGCCTCGAGCAGTACTTC. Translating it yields CASGISGVVGLEQYF.

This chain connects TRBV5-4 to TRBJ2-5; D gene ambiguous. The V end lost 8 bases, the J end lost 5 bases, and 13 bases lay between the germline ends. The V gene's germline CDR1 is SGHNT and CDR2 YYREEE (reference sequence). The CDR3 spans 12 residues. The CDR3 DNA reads TGTGCCAGTAAGGCCACGGGTGAGACCCAGTACTTC. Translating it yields CASKATGETQYF.

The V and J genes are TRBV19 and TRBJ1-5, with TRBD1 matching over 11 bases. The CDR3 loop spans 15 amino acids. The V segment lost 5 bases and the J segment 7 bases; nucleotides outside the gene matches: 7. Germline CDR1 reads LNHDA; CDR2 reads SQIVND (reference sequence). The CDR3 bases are TGTGCCAGTAGTTTGGACAGGGGGCAGGAGCAGCCCCAGCATTTT. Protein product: CASSLDRGQEQPQHF.

The CDR3 protein is CASSQPLAGGSTDTQYF. The CDR3 DNA follows: TGTGCCAGCAGCCAACCACTAGCGGGGGGTAGCACAGATACGCAGTATTTT. The chain recombines TRBV3-1 (or the pseudogene TRBV3-2) with TRBJ2-3, with 12 bases that match TRBD2. The germline CDR1 and CDR2 sequences are LGHDT and YNNKEL (reference sequence). V shed 2 bases and J 0 bases; nucleotides not matched to a gene: 3. The CDR3 spans 17 residues.

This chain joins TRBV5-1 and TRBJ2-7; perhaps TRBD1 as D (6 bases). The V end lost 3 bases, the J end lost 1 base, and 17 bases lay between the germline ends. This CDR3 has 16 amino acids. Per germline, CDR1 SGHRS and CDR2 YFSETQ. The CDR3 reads CASSSPLGQPSYEQYF. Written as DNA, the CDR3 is TGCGCCAGCAGCTCGCCCCTCGGACAGCCATCCTACGAGCAGTACTTC.